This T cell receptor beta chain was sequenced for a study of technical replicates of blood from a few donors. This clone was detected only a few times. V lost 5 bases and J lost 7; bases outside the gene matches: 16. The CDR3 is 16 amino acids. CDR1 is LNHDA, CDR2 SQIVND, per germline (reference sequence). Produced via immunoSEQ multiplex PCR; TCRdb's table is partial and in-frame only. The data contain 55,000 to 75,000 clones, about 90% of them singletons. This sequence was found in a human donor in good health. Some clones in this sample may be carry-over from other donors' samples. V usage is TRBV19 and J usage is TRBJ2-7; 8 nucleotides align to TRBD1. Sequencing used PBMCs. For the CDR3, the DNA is TGTGCCAGTAGTGCAAACGGACAGGGCGCGAGGGGGGAGCAGTACTTC. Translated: CASSANGQGARGEQYF.